The clone carrying this T cell receptor (beta chain) was detected once. Antigen specificity is unknown. Some clones are missing from TCRdb's copy, which holds only in-frame ones; the method was immunoSEQ multiplex PCR. The table has some 3,600 clones, around 94% seen once. This sample was included in a study of chemoradiotherapy in HPV16-positive cancers. With V trimmed by 0 bases and J by 4 bases, 8 bases remained unmatched. The germline V gene has CDR1 SGHNT and CDR2 YENEEA. This CDR3 comprises 18 residues. Repeated repertoire sampling spanned the course of chemoradiotherapy. General observations from the study: Candidate HPV-specific clones and E7-related TCR motifs grew in tumor during treatment. The functional HPV-specific definition rests on just a couple of HPV16-positive patients.

The source of this sequence is a human donor with HPV-associated anogenital cancer. V usage is TRBV11-3 and J usage is TRBJ2-6; 8 nucleotides align to TRBD1. The sample here was taken from a patient who underwent chemoradiotherapy. CDR3 sequence: CASSLDGTGPWGANVLTF. The CDR3 DNA is TGTGCCAGCAGCTTAGATGGGACAGGTCCGTGGGGGGCCAACGTCCTGACTTTC.